The 10 T cell receptor beta chains given below trace back to one sample, sequenced in a study of cytomegalovirus exposure and HLA in healthy donors. PCR employed 60 Vbeta and 13 Jbeta primers. TCRdb's table, derived via immunoSEQ multiplex PCR, lists solely in-frame clones and lacks some. The sample includes roughly 58,000 clones, 75% to 85% of them seen just once. Sequencing was performed on PBMCs. The receptors derive from a woman aged 40-49 years in good health and CMV-seronegative.

This clone was observed a handful of times. V gene TRBV28 combines with J gene TRBJ1-5; 8 bases line up with TRBD1. Germline V gene lookup returns CDR1 MDHEN and CDR2 SYDVKM. The CDR3 consists of 14 residues. V gave up 8 bases and J gave up 3 bases; unmatched junction bases: 6. CDR3 amino acids: CASRGQGPNQPQHF. The CDR3 DNA follows: TGTGCCAGCCGCGGACAGGGACCCAATCAGCCCCAGCATTTT.

Note on this clone: The junction and the germline gene differ at one end; a read error may be behind it. The V gene is TRBV5-1, the J gene TRBJ2-1, with 10 bases identical to TRBD2. Per germline, CDR1 SGHRS and CDR2 YFSETQ. CDR3 length: 15 amino acids. For the CDR3, the DNA is TGCGCCAGCAGCACGGGGGCTAGCGGGAGAGATGAGCGGTTCTTC. The encoded protein is CASSTGASGRDERFF.

This chain links TRBV27 with TRBJ1-1; TRBD1 is a possible D gene (6 bases). The CDR3 length is 14 residues. The ends were cut back, 6 bases at V and 1 base at J, with 12 bases in the middle. Germline V lookup: CDR1 MNHEY, CDR2 SMNVEV (reference sequence). CDR3 in amino acids: CASRPGHKNTEAFF. In DNA form, the CDR3 reads TGTGCCAGCAGACCGGGACACAAGAACACTGAAGCTTTCTTT.

This CDR3 is CASVPGLAEETQYF. CDR3 nucleotides: TGTGCCAGCGTGCCGGGACTAGCGGAAGAGACCCAGTACTTC. J is TRBJ2-5 and V is TRBV6-1; 11 positions match TRBD2. The J segment lost 3 bases and the V segment lost 8 bases, leaving 5 bases of the junction unmatched. There are 14 residues in the CDR3. Germline V lookup: CDR1 MNHNS, CDR2 SASEGT.

This clone came up a few times. The genes are TRBV7-6 and TRBJ2-2; 7 bases are a match to TRBD2. Per the germline V gene, CDR1 is SGHVS and CDR2 is FNYEAQ. V dropped 5 bases and J dropped 0; count of bases not matched to a gene: 18. The CDR3 has 20 residues. The CDR3 sequence: CASSNPARDSGYANTGELFF. Written as DNA, the CDR3 is TGTGCCAGCAGCAACCCAGCAAGAGATAGCGGGTACGCGAACACCGGGGAGCTGTTTTTT. The whole variable domain, filled in from reference TRBV7-6 and TRBJ2-2, reads GAGVSQSPRYKVTKRGQDVALRCDPISGHVSLYWYRQALGQGPEFLTYFNYEAQQDKSGLPNDRFSAERPEGSISTLTIQRTEQRDSAMYRCASSNPARDSGYANTGELFFGEGSRLTVL.

The chain is built from TRBV19 and TRBJ1-2; D is unresolved. The V end lost 3 bases, the J end lost 4 bases, and 6 bases lay between the germline ends. Per the germline V gene, CDR1 is LNHDA and CDR2 is SQIVND (reference sequence). This CDR3 contains 12 residues. CDR3 in amino acids: CASSMRIYGYTF. DNA of the CDR3: TGTGCCAGTAGTATGAGAATCTATGGCTACACCTTC.

This rearrangement joins TRBV7-9 to TRBJ1-1, with 7 bases fitting TRBD1. Germline assignment: CDR1 SEHNR and CDR2 FQNEAQ (reference sequence). V dropped 5 bases and J dropped 5; count of bases not matched to a gene: 5. This CDR3 comprises 13 residues. The CDR3 loop is CASSGDSGTEAFF. The CDR3 DNA reads as TGTGCCAGCAGCGGGGACAGTGGGACTGAAGCTTTCTTT.

The V and J genes are TRBV11-2 and TRBJ2-7, with 8 positions matching TRBD1. The CDR3 spans 16 residues. Germline CDR1 reads SGHAT; CDR2 reads FQNNGV. Trimming took 8 bases from V and 4 from J; bases not matched to a gene: 16. CDR3 nucleotide sequence: TGTGCCAGCGACTCGAAGGGTGACAGGGGTTTTTACGAGCAGTACTTC. It is translated as CASDSKGDRGFYEQYF.

The chain is built from TRBV7-8 and TRBJ1-2, with TRBD1 matching over 9 bases. This CDR3 region has 15 residues. From germline, CDR1 is SGHVS and CDR2 FQNEAQ. The J segment lost 5 bases and the V segment lost 0 bases, leaving 4 bases of the junction unmatched. The CDR3 loop reads CASSLAGDRVYGYTF. CDR3 bases: TGTGCCAGCAGCTTAGCTGGGGACAGGGTTTATGGCTACACCTTC.

V gene TRBV5-1 combines with J gene TRBJ1-2; a weak D match, TRBD1 (5 bases). Between the trimmed V and J ends, which lost 0 bases and 1 base, there was a span of 10 bases. The CDR3 loop spans 15 amino acids. Germline CDR1 SGHRS, CDR2 YFSETQ. The DNA of the CDR3 is TGCGCCAGCAGCTTGGCGGGGACTCTTAACTATGGCTACACCTTC. Protein product: CASSLAGTLNYGYTF.